This record covers a single TCR beta chain. Its antigen is currently unknown. The method was immunoSEQ multiplex PCR; TCRdb's version includes in-frame clones alone and lacks a portion of them. This table holds about 180,000 clones, about 84% found once. Looked up from germline, CDR1 is MGHRA and CDR2 is YSYEKL. Unmatched junction bases numbered 8, after V lost 1 base and J lost 2 bases. The CDR3 consists of 17 residues. The data derive from a study of cytotoxic CD8 clonotypes in ibrutinib-treated CLL. The study's findings and limits: Increased clonality at ibrutinib response gave way to a return toward baseline at progression. In comparison with age-matched healthy donors, baseline clonality was higher and tracked circulating CD8+ T-cell counts.

The receptor was isolated from a human donor with chronic lymphocytic leukemia. V is TRBV4-1 and J is TRBJ2-1, with 7 bases identical to TRBD2. The sequencing here drew on PBMCs, taken after 24 months of ibrutinib treatment. CDR3 sequence reads: CASSQVDGGGPYNEQFF. CDR3 sequence (DNA): TGCGCCAGCAGCCAAGTCGATGGCGGGGGACCCTACAATGAGCAGTTCTTC.